The source of this TCR beta chain is a study of shared clonotypes between healthy human individuals. Generated by immunoSEQ multiplex PCR, the TCRdb table keeps only in-frame clones and is missing some. Counted here are 1.5 million to 2.5 million clones, approximately 94% occurring once; the ten biggest clones make up 1% to 1.5%. Terminally differentiated effector memory CD45RA+ cells were excluded from the naive CD8 cells, which were CD45RO-negative and positively selected for CCR7. Germline V gene data show CDR1 as MNHEY and CDR2 as SMNVEV (reference sequence). V dropped 6 bases and J dropped 10; count of bases not matched to a gene: 11. CDR3 length: 14 residues.

Sequencing was done on a sample of naive CD8+ T cells sorted from blood. This TCR was recovered from a man aged 18 to 30 in good health. This chain joins TRBV27 and TRBJ2-1; 8 nucleotides align to TRBD1. The CDR3 DNA follows: TGTGCCAGCAGGGTCGGACAGGGTCAGAGGGAGCAGTTCTTC. Encoded protein: CASRVGQGQREQFF.